The 3 T cell receptor beta chains below come from one sample, sequenced in a study of blood T cell repertoires in COVID-19. This table comes from immunoSEQ multiplex PCR, and its TCRdb copy is limited to in-frame clones, with some not included. Here the sample spans tens of thousands of clones, about 85% being singletons. Sequencing was carried out using peripheral blood. The receptors shown here come from a human donor in a cohort sampled during active COVID-19.

This clone was seen more than once but under ten times. CDR3 nucleotides: TGTGCCAGCAGCCTCAGGGTCTACGAGCAGTACTTC. Protein: CASSLRVYEQYF. The rearrangement links TRBV3-1 (or the pseudogene TRBV3-2) to TRBJ2-7, with TRBD1 as a possible D gene (5 bases). Germline CDR1 is LGHDT and CDR2 is YNNKEL (reference sequence). The CDR3 spans 12 residues. V was clipped by 4 bases and J by 3 bases, with 7 bases between them.

CDR3 protein: CAWSGRTSGSKQFF. CDR3 coding DNA: TGTGCCTGGAGTGGGAGGACTAGCGGGAGTAAGCAGTTCTTC. J is TRBJ2-1 and V is TRBV30; 13 bases agree with TRBD2. Trimming at V came to 1 base and at J to 11 bases, leaving 5 bases not matched to a gene. Germline V gives CDR1 GTSNPN, CDR2 SVGIG (reference sequence). The CDR3 length is 14 residues.

The chain uses TRBV14 and TRBJ1-6, with 9 bases that match TRBD1. The CDR3 loop spans 16 amino acids. After removal of 4 bases from V and 7 bases from J, the junction contained 8 bases not matched to a gene. Germline CDR1 SGHDN, CDR2 FVKESK. The CDR3 sequence: CASSLRRGTGNSPLHF. The CDR3 nucleotides read TGTGCCAGCAGCCTAAGGAGAGGGACAGGGAATTCACCCCTCCACTTT.